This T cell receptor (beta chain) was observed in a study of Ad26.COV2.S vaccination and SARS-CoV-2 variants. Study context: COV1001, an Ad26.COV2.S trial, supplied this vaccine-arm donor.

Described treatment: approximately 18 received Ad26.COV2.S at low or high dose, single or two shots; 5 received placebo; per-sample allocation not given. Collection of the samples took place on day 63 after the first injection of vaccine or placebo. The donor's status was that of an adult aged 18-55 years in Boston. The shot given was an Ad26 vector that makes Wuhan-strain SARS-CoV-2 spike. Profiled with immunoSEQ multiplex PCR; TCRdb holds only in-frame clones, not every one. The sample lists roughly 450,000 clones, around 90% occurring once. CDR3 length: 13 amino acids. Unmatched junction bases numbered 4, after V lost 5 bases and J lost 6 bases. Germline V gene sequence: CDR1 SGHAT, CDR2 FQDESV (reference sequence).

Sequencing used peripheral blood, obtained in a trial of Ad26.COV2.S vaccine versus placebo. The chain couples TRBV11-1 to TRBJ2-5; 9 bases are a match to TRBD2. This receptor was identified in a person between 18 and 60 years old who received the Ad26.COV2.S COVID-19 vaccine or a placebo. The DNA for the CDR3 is TGTGCCAGCAGCCGGACTAGCGCTCAGACCCAGTACTTC. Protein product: CASSRTSAQTQYF.